Shown below are 29 T cell receptor beta chains from a single sample sequenced in a study of identical twins' blood T cells. TCRdb reanalysed the 5' RACE reads using MiXCR and keeps one entry per CDR3 protein. The sample records about 370,000 distinct CDR3 sequences, 25% to 35% being singletons. Specimen: PBMCs. These receptors were obtained from a woman aged 18 to 55 in good health.

In DNA form, the CDR3 reads TGCAGTGCTCGAGGTCAGGAGGCAACCGGGGAGCTGTTTTTT. Protein: CSARGQEATGELFF. The chain employs TRBV20-1 and TRBJ2-2, with D tentatively TRBD2 (5 bases). Germline V lookup: CDR1 DFQATT, CDR2 SNEGSKA (reference sequence). The V end was cut by 5 bases, the J end by 5 bases, with 15 bases between. There are 14 residues in the CDR3.

This clonotype was seen a few times. This could be a read error, since a much larger clone is one nucleotide away. The chain's CDR3 is CASSDTGTGELFF. The CDR3 DNA sequence: TGTGCCAGCAGTGACACTGGCACCGGGGAGCTGTTTTTT. The chain is built from TRBV6-4 and TRBJ2-2; no firm D call. The CDR3 covers 13 residues. CDR1 MRHNA and CDR2 SNTAGT come from the germline V gene. V shed 2 bases and J shed 4 bases, with 5 bases lying between them.

CDR3 in amino acids: CASSLDSMLAEAFF. In DNA, the CDR3 is TGTGCCAGCAGCTTAGATAGTATGCTCGCTGAAGCTTTCTTT. This chain connects TRBV11-2 to TRBJ1-1; D not resolved. There are 14 residues in the CDR3. Germline CDR1 reads SGHAT; CDR2 reads FQNNGV. Trimming removed 0 bases at V and 6 bases at J, with 11 bases between.

In regard to this clonotype: Given a much more abundant clone one base away, this may be a read error. The chain combines TRBV3-1 with TRBJ1-6; D might be TRBD1 (6 bases). The CDR3 is 13 amino acids. Trimming took 10 bases from V and 7 from J, leaving 14 bases between them. The germline V gene encodes CDR1 LGHDT and CDR2 YNNKEL (reference sequence). The CDR3 DNA follows: TGTGCCACACGAGGACAGAACAATTCACCCCTCCACTTT. This sequence encodes CATRGQNNSPLHF.

With respect to this clonotype: Sequence at one end of the junction differs from germline and may be a read error. This chain uses TRBV5-1 with TRBJ1-2; possible D gene TRBD1, 5 bases. The V gene's germline CDR1 is SGHRS and CDR2 YFSETQ. This CDR3 has 15 amino acids. The CDR3 region has the DNA TGCGCCAACAGCTTGTCACAGGAGCTTAACTATGGCTACACCTTC. It translates to CANSLSQELNYGYTF.

This clonotype came up a few times. This chain links TRBV6-2 or TRBV6-3 with TRBJ1-5, with D unclear. In germline, CDR1 is MNHEY, CDR2 SVGEGT. The CDR3 consists of 14 residues. The V end lost 0 bases, the J end lost 6 bases, and 9 bases lay between the germline ends. This chain's CDR3 is CASSYSSRVQPQHF. As DNA, the CDR3 is TGTGCCAGCAGTTACTCGAGTCGGGTTCAGCCCCAGCATTTT.

This clonotype was observed at least ten times. The J gene is TRBJ1-1, the V gene TRBV6-6; D may be TRBD1 (5 bases). This CDR3 comprises 15 residues. Germline V gene lookup returns CDR1 MNHNY and CDR2 SVGAGI (reference sequence). With 5 bases removed from V and 7 bases from J, the gap between germline ends came to 20 bases. The CDR3 coding sequence is TGTGCCAGCAGTAAGCGGGGCTCGCGTTCGGATGAAGCTTTCTTT. Amino acids: CASSKRGSRSDEAFF.

A remark on this clonotype: The germline gene is not matched at one end of the junction; a read error may be the cause. This chain connects TRBV5-1 to TRBJ2-1, with 10 bases aligning to TRBD1. The CDR3 has 12 residues. In germline, CDR1 is SGHRS, CDR2 YFSETQ. As DNA, the CDR3 is TGCGCCGGCAGCTGGACAGGGGGTGAGCAGTTCTTC. Translating gives CAGSWTGGEQFF.

This rearrangement joins TRBV12-3 or TRBV12-4 to TRBJ2-5; TRBD2 is a possible D gene (5 bases). Between the trimmed V and J ends, which lost 2 bases and 5 bases, there was a span of 12 bases. The CDR3 has 14 residues. In DNA form, the CDR3 reads TGTGCCAGCAGTTTAATATCGGGCGGGGAGACCCAGTACTTC. It codes for CASSLISGGETQYF.

V and J are TRBV12-3 or TRBV12-4 and TRBJ1-4; no clear D. Between the trimmed V and J ends, which lost 1 base and 0 bases, there was a span of 6 bases. The CDR3 sequence is 15 residues long. CDR3 DNA sequence: TGTGCCAGCAGTTTAGTATACACAACTAATGAAAAACTGTTTTTT. Protein: CASSLVYTTNEKLFF.

The V and J genes are TRBV30 and TRBJ1-1; no firm D call. The V gene's germline CDR1 is GTSNPN and CDR2 SVGIG (reference sequence). The CDR3 is 16 amino acids. V lost 0 bases, J lost 0 bases, and 14 bases lay in between. The CDR3 is CAWSVGLWSLNTEAFF. CDR3 DNA: TGTGCCTGGAGTGTCGGATTGTGGTCATTGAACACTGAAGCTTTCTTT.

V and J are TRBV2 and TRBJ2-6; D unresolved. V was clipped by 3 bases and J by 4 bases, with 10 bases between them. Germline V gives CDR1 SNHLY, CDR2 FYNNEI. There are 15 residues in the CDR3. The DNA of the CDR3 is TGTGCCAGCAGTGATGTGGGATACGGGGCCAACGTCCTGACTTTC. This gives the protein CASSDVGYGANVLTF.

J is TRBJ2-2 and V is TRBV5-4, with a possible D match to TRBD2 (6 bases). The CDR3 spans 15 residues. From germline, CDR1 is SGHNT and CDR2 YYREEE (reference sequence). Trimming stripped 0 bases from V and 7 bases from J, with 13 bases between. CDR3 region: CASSLVWGGDGELFF. CDR3 sequence (DNA): TGTGCCAGCAGCTTGGTATGGGGCGGGGACGGGGAGCTGTTTTTT. Full variable domain (outside the CDR3, taken from reference TRBV5-4 and TRBJ2-2): ETGVTQSPTHLIKTRGQQVTLRCSSQSGHNTVSWYQQALGQGPQFIFQYYREEENGRGNFPPRFSGLQFPNYSSELNVNALELDDSALYLCASSLVWGGDGELFFGEGSRLTVL.

This clonotype was detected a few times. V and J are TRBV11-2 and TRBJ2-3; D might be TRBD1 or TRBD2, each matching 6 bases. V was trimmed by 1 base and J by 2 bases, leaving 10 bases between them. Germline CDR1 and CDR2: SGHAT and FQNNGV. This CDR3 has 15 amino acids. The DNA of the CDR3 is TGTGCCAGCAGCTTAGGAGGGGGGCACACAGATACGCAGTATTTT. The encoded protein is CASSLGGGHTDTQYF.

The V and J genes are TRBV29-1 and TRBJ2-1, with 10 bases aligning to TRBD2. This CDR3 spans 14 amino acids. Germline values: CDR1 SQVTM, CDR2 ANQGSEA. V lost 6 bases to trimming and J lost 7 bases; unmatched junction nucleotides: 9. The CDR3 DNA reads TGCAGCGTAGGGGGACTAGCGTTAGGGAATGAGCAGTTCTTC. It translates to CSVGGLALGNEQFF.

CDR3: CATSRGGQNDGYTF. Written as DNA, the CDR3 is TGTGCCACCAGCAGAGGGGGACAGAACGATGGCTACACCTTC. V usage is TRBV15 and J usage is TRBJ1-2; 7 bases align to TRBD1. Germline CDR1 and CDR2: LNHNV and YYDKDF (reference sequence). This CDR3 comprises 14 residues. V gave up 1 base and J gave up 6 bases; unmatched junction bases: 5. Based on the CDR3 plus reference TRBV15 and TRBJ1-2, the full variable domain is DAMVIQNPRYQVTQFGKPVTLSCSQTLNHNVMYWYQQKSSQAPKLLFHYYDKDFNNEADTPDNFQSRRPNTSFCFLDIRSPGLGDTAMYLCATSRGGQNDGYTFGSGTRLTVV.

This rearrangement joins TRBV20-1 to TRBJ2-3, with D possibly called TRBD1 or TRBD2 (5 bases each). V dropped 7 bases and J dropped 10 bases, with 27 bases sitting between them. This CDR3 is 15 amino acids long. In germline, CDR1 is DFQATT, CDR2 SNEGSKA (reference sequence). The CDR3 is CSDGTPSNHALPQYF. In DNA form, the CDR3 reads TGCAGTGACGGGACGCCATCAAACCACGCGCTACCGCAGTATTTT.

This clonotype was recorded a few times. V gene TRBV20-1 combines with J gene TRBJ2-1, with TRBD2 as a possible D gene (6 bases). The CDR3 extends over 13 amino acids. V lost 4 bases and J lost 5, with 12 bases in between. Per the germline V gene, CDR1 is DFQATT and CDR2 is SNEGSKA (reference sequence). The CDR3 spells CSATGTSNNEQFF. In nucleotides, the CDR3 is TGCAGTGCTACCGGGACTTCGAACAATGAGCAGTTCTTC.

This clonotype showed up many times. The chain links TRBV2 to TRBJ1-1; TRBD1 matches 7 bases. The germline gives CDR1 SNHLY, CDR2 FYNNEI. V lost 9 bases, J lost 1 base, and 5 bases stayed unmatched. This CDR3 comprises 13 residues. CDR3 DNA: TGTGCCAGTACCCGGGACAGGAACACTGAAGCTTTCTTT. Amino acids: CASTRDRNTEAFF.

The J gene is TRBJ1-4, the V gene TRBV20-1; TRBD1 might be the D (6 bases). The V gene lost 5 bases and the J gene lost 7 bases, with 14 bases spanning the gap. The CDR3 totals 13 residues. Looked up from germline, CDR1 is DFQATT and CDR2 is SNEGSKA (reference sequence). The DNA of the CDR3 is TGCAGTGCTCCCGGGACATTCGGTGAAAAACTGTTTTTT. Its translation: CSAPGTFGEKLFF.

This clonotype was seen a few times. For the CDR3, the DNA is TGTGCCAGCAGTTACTCGGGGCGCGGGGAGCTGTTTTTT. It yields the protein CASSYSGRGELFF. This chain joins TRBV6-5 and TRBJ2-2; D might be TRBD1 (5 bases). The CDR3 is made up of 13 amino acids. The germline V and J ends were trimmed by 0 bases and 7 bases, with 6 bases remaining between them. CDR1 MNHEY and CDR2 SVGAGI come from the germline V gene.

This clonotype was seen a handful of times. The V call is TRBV10-3, the J call TRBJ1-1; 9 nucleotides agree with TRBD1. Per the germline V gene, CDR1 is ENHRY and CDR2 is SYGVKD. This CDR3 is 15 amino acids long. V lost 6 bases and J lost 3; bases outside the gene matches: 8. The CDR3 spells CAISRDRVGDTEAFF. Here the CDR3 DNA reads TGTGCCATCAGCCGGGACAGGGTGGGGGACACTGAAGCTTTCTTT.

This chain joins TRBV20-1 and TRBJ2-2; a possible D gene is TRBD1 (6 bases). Germline V gene lookup returns CDR1 DFQATT and CDR2 SNEGSKA (reference sequence). Trimming cost V 4 bases and J 5 bases, with 14 bases left between them. The CDR3 extends over 14 amino acids. CDR3 nucleotides: TGCAGTGCTAAGGCTTCACAGGGAACCGGGGAGCTGTTTTTT. Residues: CSAKASQGTGELFF.

This clonotype was counted a few times. The V and J genes are TRBV20-1 and TRBJ1-1, with D possibly being TRBD1 (5 bases). Germline V gene sequence: CDR1 DFQATT, CDR2 SNEGSKA (reference sequence). Trimming cost V 5 bases and J 5 bases, with 9 bases left between them. The CDR3 is 11 amino acids. The CDR3 spells CSALGGTEAFF. The DNA for the CDR3 is TGCAGTGCTCTCGGGGGAACTGAAGCTTTCTTT.

This clonotype was counted a few times. The CDR3: CSVVRGLQLNTEAFF. The CDR3 DNA reads TGCAGCGTTGTCCGGGGATTACAGTTAAACACTGAAGCTTTCTTT. The genes are TRBV29-1 and TRBJ1-1; D ambiguous. Trimming shortened V by 4 bases and J by 2 bases, and 17 bases separated the two germline ends. Germline loops: CDR1 SQVTM, CDR2 ANQGSEA. CDR3 length: 15 amino acids.

The rearrangement joins TRBV5-1 to TRBJ2-5; a possible D gene is TRBD2 (6 bases). The V end lost 4 bases, the J end lost 1 base, and 11 bases lay between the germline ends. In germline, CDR1 is SGHRS, CDR2 YFSETQ. The CDR3 totals 14 residues. CDR3 protein: CASSPDSGQETQYF. The CDR3 DNA reads TGCGCCAGCAGCCCGGATAGCGGCCAAGAGACCCAGTACTTC.

The V call is TRBV21-1, the J call TRBJ1-5; no check of the table's D call, TRBD1, against the DNA was made. TRBV21-1 is a pseudogene locus. This CDR3 region has 14 residues. The CDR3 reads CASRGTGVDQPQHF. DNA of the CDR3: TGTGCCAGCAGGGGGACAGGGGTCGATCAGCCCCAGCATTTT.

This clonotype has just a few counts. V is TRBV29-1 and J is TRBJ2-5; D is possibly TRBD2 (6 bases). This CDR3 comprises 13 residues. V was pared by 4 bases and J by 0 bases, with 9 bases between. Germline CDR1 SQVTM, CDR2 ANQGSEA. The CDR3 DNA sequence: TGCAGCGTTGGGGGAGGTTACCAAGAGACCCAGTACTTC. This sequence encodes CSVGGGYQETQYF.

A few counts support this clonotype. The chain carries TRBV6-6 and TRBJ1-1, with 8 bases matching TRBD1. Germline CDR1 and CDR2: MNHNY and SVGAGI (reference sequence). CDR3 length: 14 amino acids. Losses at the gene ends were 4 bases for V and 5 bases for J; bases not matched to a gene: 6. CDR3 sequence reads: CASSFQGAGTEAFF. DNA for the CDR3: TGTGCCAGCAGTTTCCAGGGGGCGGGTACTGAAGCTTTCTTT.